These 18 T cell receptor beta chains came from one sample sequenced in a study of T cell responses to AZD1222 COVID-19 vaccine listed by TCRdb under 2021. Libraries were built with the immunoSEQ multiplex PCR assay. TCRdb obtained this table from immuneACCESS and retained in-frame rearrangements with V and J assigned. These tables miss some clones; where compared with another copy, unresolved V genes account for less than half of the shortfall, and the remainder is unexplained. Within this sample are fewer than 150,000 clones, with more than 70% of them counted one time only. Around 17% of the sample is held by the ten biggest clonotypes. Explained via the paper, the time point label denotes: about 28 days (+/-7) after the second vaccine dose. Sequenced here: peripheral blood, sampled 28 days after the second AZD1222 dose. Receptor source: an adult who received the AZD1222 COVID-19 vaccine.

The chain has TRBV9 and TRBJ1-2; possibly TRBD1 for D (5 bases). With 0 bases removed from V and 4 bases from J, the gap between germline ends came to 7 bases. The length of the CDR3 is 13 residues. Germline CDR1 is SGDLS and CDR2 is YYNGEE. CDR3 sequence reads: CASSVGTTYGYTF. For the CDR3, the DNA is TGTGCCAGCAGCGTAGGGACAACCTATGGCTACACCTTC.

The chain joins TRBV6-5 to TRBJ1-2, with 9 bases matching TRBD1. J lost 4 bases, V lost 8 bases, and 8 bases had no gene match. Per germline, CDR1 MNHEY and CDR2 SVGAGI. This CDR3 has 14 amino acids. This chain's CDR3 is CASVLQGAGYGYTF. CDR3 coding DNA: TGTGCCAGCGTCCTACAGGGGGCTGGCTATGGCTACACCTTC.

The chain joins TRBV5-1 to TRBJ1-1, with a possible D match to TRBD1 (6 bases). This CDR3 has 13 amino acids. Germline V gives CDR1 SGHRS, CDR2 YFSETQ. The V gene lost 1 base and the J gene lost 7 bases, with 11 bases spanning the gap. CDR3 protein: CASSLRGGVEAFF. In DNA form, the CDR3 reads TGCGCCAGCAGCTTGCGGGGGGGCGTTGAAGCTTTCTTT.

The chain recombines TRBV2 with TRBJ1-4, with TRBD1 matching 8 bases. V gave up 5 bases and J gave up 0 bases; unmatched junction bases: 2. Germline values: CDR1 SNHLY, CDR2 FYNNEI. The CDR3 consists of 15 residues. For the CDR3, the DNA is TGTGCCAGCAGTAGACAGGGGTCAACTAATGAAAAACTGTTTTTT. Its protein product is CASSRQGSTNEKLFF.

This clone was detected only a few times. This sequence joins TRBV2 and TRBJ2-7; 11 bases line up with TRBD2. The J segment lost 0 bases and the V segment lost 9 bases, leaving 1 base of the junction unmatched. CDR3 length equals 13 residues. CDR1 and CDR2 from the germline V gene are SNHLY and FYNNEI. This CDR3 reads CASGLAGSYEQYF. The CDR3 nucleotides read TGTGCCAGTGGACTAGCGGGCTCCTACGAGCAGTACTTC.

V and J are TRBV7-8 and TRBJ2-3; TRBD1 matches 9 bases. CDR1 and CDR2 (germline): SGHVS, FQNEAQ. V dropped 5 bases and J dropped 7; count of bases not matched to a gene: 10. This CDR3 has 15 amino acids. The CDR3 reads CASSPQGALRNTQYF. The CDR3 DNA is TGTGCCAGCAGCCCACAGGGGGCGCTTCGAAATACGCAGTATTTT. Based on the CDR3 plus reference TRBV7-8 and TRBJ2-3, the full variable domain is GAGVSQSPRYKVAKRGQDVALRCDPISGHVSLFWYQQALGQGPEFLTYFQNEAQLDKSGLPSDRFFAERPEGSVSTLKIQRTQQEDSAVYLCASSPQGALRNTQYFGPGTRLTVL.

The rearrangement uses TRBV7-9 and TRBJ1-2, with 8 bases that match TRBD1. The CDR3 covers 15 residues. Germline values: CDR1 SEHNR, CDR2 FQNEAQ (reference sequence). With 7 bases clipped from V and 6 bases from J, the junction kept 13 bases outside the gene matches. As DNA, the CDR3 is TGTGCCAGCACCGTTTTGGACAGGGCCAATAATGGCTACACCTTC. Protein product: CASTVLDRANNGYTF.

V gene TRBV5-1 combines with J gene TRBJ1-1; no reliable D call. The ends were cut back, 2 bases at V and 3 bases at J, with 11 bases in the middle. The CDR3 covers 14 residues. CDR1 is SGHRS and CDR2 is YFSETQ in the germline V gene. The chain's CDR3 is CASSFIGRDTEAFF. CDR3 DNA: TGCGCCAGCAGCTTTATAGGGCGGGACACTGAAGCTTTCTTT.

This rearrangement joins TRBV25-1 to TRBJ2-2, with 12 nucleotides matching TRBD2. CDR1 MGHDK and CDR2 SYGVNS come from the germline V gene. The CDR3 runs to 18 residues. Trimming cost V 8 bases and J 5 bases; bases outside gene matches: 15. For the CDR3, the DNA is TGTGCCAGCGGGGTGACTAGCGGGAGTTTGTGGGGGACCGGGGAGCTGTTTTTT. The encoded protein is CASGVTSGSLWGTGELFF.

The chain is built from TRBV24-1 and TRBJ2-7; maybe TRBD1 (5 bases). Trimming took 3 bases from V and 2 from J, leaving 13 bases between them. CDR1 and CDR2 from the germline V gene are KGHDR and SFDVKD. The CDR3 extends over 15 amino acids. In DNA form, the CDR3 reads TGTGCCACCAGTGATGGACCTGACAGTCCCTACGAGCAGTACTTC. This gives the protein CATSDGPDSPYEQYF.

This chain connects TRBV7-2 to TRBJ1-5; 9 bases match TRBD1. The CDR3 sequence is 15 residues long. Germline V gene lookup returns CDR1 SGHTA and CDR2 FQGNSA. Trimming at V came to 3 bases and at J to 4 bases, leaving 4 bases not matched to a gene. For the CDR3, the DNA is TGTGCCAGCAGCTTGGACGGGACAGGGAATCAGCCCCAGCATTTT. Protein sequence: CASSLDGTGNQPQHF.

V and J are TRBV30 and TRBJ2-7; 10 bases are shared with TRBD2. V dropped 1 base and J dropped 4; count of bases not matched to a gene: 1. Germline V gene data show CDR1 as GTSNPN and CDR2 as SVGIG (reference sequence). The CDR3 is 13 residues long. CDR3 nucleotide sequence: TGTGCCTGGAGTGGAGCGGGAGGGTACGAGCAGTACTTC. This codes for CAWSGAGGYEQYF.

The chain joins TRBV9 to TRBJ2-7; 7 nucleotides align to TRBD2. The CDR3 runs 14 residues. Germline CDR1 and CDR2: SGDLS and YYNGEE. V lost 1 base, J lost 3 bases, and 4 bases stayed unmatched. The CDR3 loop reads CASSVFAGDYEQYF. The CDR3 DNA sequence: TGTGCCAGCAGCGTATTTGCGGGAGACTACGAGCAGTACTTC.

In DNA, the CDR3 is TGTGCCACCAGTGCCGTAGGAGTGTGGGGCACAGATACGCAGTATTTT. Its translation: CATSAVGVWGTDTQYF. This chain uses TRBV24-1 with TRBJ2-3, with unresolved D. This CDR3 spans 16 amino acids. V gave up 5 bases and J gave up 1 base, with 15 bases separating them. Germline assignment: CDR1 KGHDR and CDR2 SFDVKD.

The V gene is TRBV12-3 or TRBV12-4, the J gene TRBJ2-2; possible D gene TRBD1, 6 bases. V lost 8 bases, J lost 4 bases, and 11 bases lay in between. The CDR3 totals 13 residues. Here the CDR3 reads CASVDRPTGELFF. The CDR3 DNA is TGTGCCAGCGTCGACAGGCCCACCGGGGAGCTGTTTTTT.

This clone has just a few counts. The chain has TRBV3-1 (or the pseudogene TRBV3-2) and TRBJ2-7; a possible D gene is TRBD2 (5 bases). The CDR3 covers 14 residues. Germline V gene lookup returns CDR1 LGHDT and CDR2 YNNKEL (reference sequence). V gave up 5 bases and J gave up 2 bases, with 13 bases separating them. This chain's CDR3 is CASSNRGPTYEQYF. Here the CDR3 DNA reads TGTGCCAGCAGCAACCGAGGGCCCACCTACGAGCAGTACTTC.

The genes are TRBV18 and TRBJ1-6, with unresolved D. There are 12 residues in the CDR3. The V gene lost 5 bases and the J gene lost 9 bases, with 8 bases spanning the gap. CDR1 is KGHSH and CDR2 is LQKENI in the germline V gene. CDR3 sequence reads: CASSLSGSPLHF. CDR3 bases: TGTGCCAGCTCATTATCAGGTTCACCCCTCCACTTT.

The gene calls are TRBV29-1 and TRBJ2-6; D is uncertain. The CDR3 extends over 14 amino acids. With 3 bases removed from V and 0 bases from J, the gap between germline ends came to 6 bases. CDR1 and CDR2 from the germline V gene are SQVTM and ANQGSEA. CDR3 DNA sequence: TGCAGCGTTGACTCGGGCTCTGGGGCCAACGTCCTGACTTTC. Translating it yields CSVDSGSGANVLTF.